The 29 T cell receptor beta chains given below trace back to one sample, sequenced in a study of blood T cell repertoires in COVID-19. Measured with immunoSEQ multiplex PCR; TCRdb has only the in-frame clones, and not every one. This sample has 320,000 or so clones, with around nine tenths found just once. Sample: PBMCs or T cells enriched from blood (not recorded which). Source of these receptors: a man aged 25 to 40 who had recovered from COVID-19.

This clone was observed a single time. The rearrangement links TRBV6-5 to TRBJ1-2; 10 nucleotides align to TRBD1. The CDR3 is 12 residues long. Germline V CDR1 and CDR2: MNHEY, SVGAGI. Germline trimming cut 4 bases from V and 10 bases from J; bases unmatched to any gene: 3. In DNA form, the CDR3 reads TGTGCCAGCAGTTCAGGGACAGGGGTCTACACCTTC. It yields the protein CASSSGTGVYTF.

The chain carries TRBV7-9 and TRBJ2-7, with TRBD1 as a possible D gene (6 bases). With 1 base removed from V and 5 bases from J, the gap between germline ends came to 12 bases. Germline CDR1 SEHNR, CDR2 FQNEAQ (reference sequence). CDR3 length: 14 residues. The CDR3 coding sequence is TGTGCCAGCAGCTTAGATCGCAGGGGCCACGAGCAGTACTTC. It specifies CASSLDRRGHEQYF.

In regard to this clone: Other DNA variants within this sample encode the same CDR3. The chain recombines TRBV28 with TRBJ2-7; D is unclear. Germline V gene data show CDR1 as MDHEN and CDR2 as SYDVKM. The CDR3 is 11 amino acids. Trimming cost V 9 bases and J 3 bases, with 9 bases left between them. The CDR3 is CASSLRYEQYF. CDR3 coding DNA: TGTGCCAGTTCCCTCCGCTACGAGCAGTACTTC.

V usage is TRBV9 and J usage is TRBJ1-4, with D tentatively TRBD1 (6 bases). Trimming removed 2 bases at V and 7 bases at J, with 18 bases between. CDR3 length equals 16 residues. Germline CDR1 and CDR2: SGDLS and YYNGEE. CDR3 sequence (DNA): TGTGCCAGCAGCGTCGGGACAAGGGCTGATGGTGAAAAACTGTTTTTT. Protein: CASSVGTRADGEKLFF.

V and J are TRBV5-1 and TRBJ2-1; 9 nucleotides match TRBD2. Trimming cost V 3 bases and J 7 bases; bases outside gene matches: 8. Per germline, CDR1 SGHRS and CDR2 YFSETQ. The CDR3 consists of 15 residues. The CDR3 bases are TGCGCCAGCAGCTCCGGGGTAGCGGGGGTAAATGAGCAGTTCTTC. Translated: CASSSGVAGVNEQFF.

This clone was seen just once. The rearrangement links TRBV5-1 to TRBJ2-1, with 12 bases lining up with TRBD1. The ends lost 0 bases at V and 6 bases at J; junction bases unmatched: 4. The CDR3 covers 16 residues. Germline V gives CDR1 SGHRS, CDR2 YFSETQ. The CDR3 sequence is CASSLAGQGAGNEQFF. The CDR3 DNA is TGCGCCAGCAGCTTGGCGGGACAGGGGGCAGGCAATGAGCAGTTCTTC.

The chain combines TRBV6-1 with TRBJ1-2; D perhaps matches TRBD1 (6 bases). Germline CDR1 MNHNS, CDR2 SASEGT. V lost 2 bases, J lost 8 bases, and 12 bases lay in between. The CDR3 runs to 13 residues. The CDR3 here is CASSEPGVGGYTF. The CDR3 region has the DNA TGTGCCAGCAGTGAACCAGGGGTGGGGGGCTACACCTTC.

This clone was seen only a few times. The CDR3 sequence is CASSGEVQPQHF. The CDR3, as DNA: TGTGCCAGCAGTGGTGAGGTCCAGCCCCAGCATTTT. This chain joins TRBV2 and TRBJ1-5, with D unclear. Germline assignment: CDR1 SNHLY and CDR2 FYNNEI. This CDR3 spans 12 amino acids. V was clipped by 4 bases and J by 7 bases, with 8 bases between them.

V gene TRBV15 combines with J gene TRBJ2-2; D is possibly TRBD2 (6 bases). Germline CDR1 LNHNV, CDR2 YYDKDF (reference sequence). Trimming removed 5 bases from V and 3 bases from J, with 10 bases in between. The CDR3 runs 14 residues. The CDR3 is CATSARRDTGELFF. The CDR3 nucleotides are TGTGCCACCAGCGCCCGGAGGGACACCGGGGAGCTGTTTTTT.

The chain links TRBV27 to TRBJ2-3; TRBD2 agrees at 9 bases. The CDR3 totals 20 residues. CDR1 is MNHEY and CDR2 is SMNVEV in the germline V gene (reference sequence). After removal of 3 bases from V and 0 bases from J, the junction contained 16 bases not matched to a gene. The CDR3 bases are TGTGCCAGCAGTTTCGGGCTGGGGGCGGGGGGGCTCCATAGCACAGATACGCAGTATTTT. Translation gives CASSFGLGAGGLHSTDTQYF.

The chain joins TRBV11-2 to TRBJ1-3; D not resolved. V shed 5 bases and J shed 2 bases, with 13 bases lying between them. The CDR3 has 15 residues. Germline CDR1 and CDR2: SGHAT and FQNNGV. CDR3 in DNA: TGTGCCAGCAGCGCCGGGTTTGCACCTGGAAACACCATATATTTT. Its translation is CASSAGFAPGNTIYF.

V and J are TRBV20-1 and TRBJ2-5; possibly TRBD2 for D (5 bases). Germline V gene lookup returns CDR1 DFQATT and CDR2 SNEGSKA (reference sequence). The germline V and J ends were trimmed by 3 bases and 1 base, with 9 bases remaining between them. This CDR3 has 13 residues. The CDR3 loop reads CSASDYLQETQYF. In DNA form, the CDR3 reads TGCAGTGCTAGTGACTATCTCCAAGAGACCCAGTACTTC.

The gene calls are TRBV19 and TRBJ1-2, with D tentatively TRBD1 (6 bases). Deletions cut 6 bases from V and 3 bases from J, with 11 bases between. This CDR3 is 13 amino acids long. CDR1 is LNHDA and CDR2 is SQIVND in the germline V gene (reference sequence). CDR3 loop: CASSPGGHYGYTF. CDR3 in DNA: TGTGCCAGTAGCCCCGGGGGGCACTATGGCTACACCTTC. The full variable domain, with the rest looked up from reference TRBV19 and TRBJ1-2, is DGGITQSPKYLFRKEGQNVTLSCEQNLNHDAMYWYRQDPGQGLRLIYYSQIVNDFQKGDIAEGYSVSREKKESFPLTVTSAQKNPTAFYLCASSPGGHYGYTFGSGTRLTVV.

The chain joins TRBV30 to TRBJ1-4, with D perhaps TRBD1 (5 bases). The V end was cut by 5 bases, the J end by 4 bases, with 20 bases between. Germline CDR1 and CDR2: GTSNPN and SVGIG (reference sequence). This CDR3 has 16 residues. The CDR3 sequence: CAWGHLWDSRNEKLFF. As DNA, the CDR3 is TGTGCCTGGGGCCACCTATGGGACTCCCGTAATGAAAAACTGTTTTTT.

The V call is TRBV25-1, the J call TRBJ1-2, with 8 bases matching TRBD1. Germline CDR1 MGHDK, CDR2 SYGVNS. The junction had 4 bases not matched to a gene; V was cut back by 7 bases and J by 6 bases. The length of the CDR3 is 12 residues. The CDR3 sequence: CASNQGADGYTF. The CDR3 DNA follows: TGTGCCAGCAATCAGGGGGCTGATGGCTACACCTTC.

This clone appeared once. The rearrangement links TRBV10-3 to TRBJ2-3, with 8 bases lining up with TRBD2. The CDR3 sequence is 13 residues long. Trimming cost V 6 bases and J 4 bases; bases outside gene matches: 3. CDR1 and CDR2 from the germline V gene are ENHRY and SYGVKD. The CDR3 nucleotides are TGTGCCATCAGGGAGACTAGCGCAGATACGCAGTATTTT. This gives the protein CAIRETSADTQYF.

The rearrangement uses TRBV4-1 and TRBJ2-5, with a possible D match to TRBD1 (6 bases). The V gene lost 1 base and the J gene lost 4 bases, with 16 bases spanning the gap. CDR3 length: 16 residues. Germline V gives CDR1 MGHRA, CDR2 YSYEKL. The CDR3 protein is CASSQVGPTGRETQYF. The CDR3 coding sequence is TGCGCCAGCAGCCAAGTTGGGCCAACAGGGAGAGAGACCCAGTACTTC.

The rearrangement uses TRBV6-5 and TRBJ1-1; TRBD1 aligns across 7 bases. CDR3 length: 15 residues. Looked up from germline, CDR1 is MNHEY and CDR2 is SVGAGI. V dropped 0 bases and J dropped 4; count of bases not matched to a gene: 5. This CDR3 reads CASSYSFQGVTEAFF. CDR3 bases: TGTGCCAGCAGTTACTCGTTCCAGGGGGTCACTGAAGCTTTCTTT.

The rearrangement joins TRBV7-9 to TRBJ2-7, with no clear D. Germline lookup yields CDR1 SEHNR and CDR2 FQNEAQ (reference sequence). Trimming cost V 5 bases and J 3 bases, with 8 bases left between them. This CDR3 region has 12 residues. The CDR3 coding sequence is TGTGCCAGCAGCCCAACAGTCTACGAGCAGTACTTC. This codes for CASSPTVYEQYF.

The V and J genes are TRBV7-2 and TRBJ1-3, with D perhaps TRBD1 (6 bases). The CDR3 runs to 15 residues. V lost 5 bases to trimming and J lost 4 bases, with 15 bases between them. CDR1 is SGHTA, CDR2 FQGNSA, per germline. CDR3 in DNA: TGTGCCAGCAGCCCCTCCGGGACATTCGGAAACACCATATATTTT. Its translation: CASSPSGTFGNTIYF.

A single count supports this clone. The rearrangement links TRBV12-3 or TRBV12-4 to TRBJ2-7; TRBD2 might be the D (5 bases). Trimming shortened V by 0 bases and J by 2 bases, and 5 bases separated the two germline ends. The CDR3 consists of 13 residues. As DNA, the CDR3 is TGTGCCAGCAGTTTAGCCGGGACCTACGAGCAGTACTTC. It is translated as CASSLAGTYEQYF.

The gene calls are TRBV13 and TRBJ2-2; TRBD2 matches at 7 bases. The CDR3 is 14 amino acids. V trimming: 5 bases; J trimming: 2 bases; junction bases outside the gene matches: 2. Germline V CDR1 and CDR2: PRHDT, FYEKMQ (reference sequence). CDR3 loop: CASSPGLNTGELFF. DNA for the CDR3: TGTGCCAGCAGCCCGGGACTAAACACCGGGGAGCTGTTTTTT.

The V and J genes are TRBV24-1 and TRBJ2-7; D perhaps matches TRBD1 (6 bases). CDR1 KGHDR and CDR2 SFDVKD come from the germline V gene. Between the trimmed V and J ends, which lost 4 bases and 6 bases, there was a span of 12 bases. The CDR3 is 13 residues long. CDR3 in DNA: TGTGCCACCAGTGACCCTGGCAGGGGCGAGCAGTACTTC. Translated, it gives CATSDPGRGEQYF.

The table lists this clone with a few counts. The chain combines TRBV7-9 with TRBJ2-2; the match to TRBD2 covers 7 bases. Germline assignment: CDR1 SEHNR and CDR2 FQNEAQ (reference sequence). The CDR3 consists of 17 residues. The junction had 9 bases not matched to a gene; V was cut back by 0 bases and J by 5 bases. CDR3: CASSLARQRGFTGELFF. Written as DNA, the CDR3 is TGTGCCAGCAGCTTAGCGCGCCAGCGGGGTTTTACCGGGGAGCTGTTTTTT.

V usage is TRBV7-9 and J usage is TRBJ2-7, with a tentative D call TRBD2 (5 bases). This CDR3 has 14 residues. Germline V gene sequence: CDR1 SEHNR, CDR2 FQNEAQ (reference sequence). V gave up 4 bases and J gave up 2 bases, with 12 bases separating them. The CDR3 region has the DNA TGTGCCAGCAGCTCGAGCGGTTTCCCCTACGAGCAGTACTTC. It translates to CASSSSGFPYEQYF. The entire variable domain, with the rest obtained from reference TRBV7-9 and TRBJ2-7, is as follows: DTGVSQNPRHKITKRGQNVTFRCDPISEHNRLYWYRQTLGQGPEFLTYFQNEAQLEKSRLLSDRFSAERPKGSFSTLEIQRTEQGDSAMYLCASSSSGFPYEQYFGPGTRLTVT.

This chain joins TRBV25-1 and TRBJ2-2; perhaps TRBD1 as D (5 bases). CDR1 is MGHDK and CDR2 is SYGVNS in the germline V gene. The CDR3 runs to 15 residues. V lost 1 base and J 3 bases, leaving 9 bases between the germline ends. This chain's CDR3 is CASSEWGRDTGELFF. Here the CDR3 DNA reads TGTGCCAGCAGTGAATGGGGCAGGGACACCGGGGAGCTGTTTTTT.

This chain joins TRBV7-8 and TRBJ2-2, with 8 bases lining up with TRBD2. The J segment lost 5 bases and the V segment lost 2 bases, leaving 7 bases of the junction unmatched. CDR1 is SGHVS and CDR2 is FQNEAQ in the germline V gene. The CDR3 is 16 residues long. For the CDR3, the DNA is TGTGCCAGCAGCTTATACGGGGGGGCCGGAACCGGGGAGCTGTTTTTT. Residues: CASSLYGGAGTGELFF.

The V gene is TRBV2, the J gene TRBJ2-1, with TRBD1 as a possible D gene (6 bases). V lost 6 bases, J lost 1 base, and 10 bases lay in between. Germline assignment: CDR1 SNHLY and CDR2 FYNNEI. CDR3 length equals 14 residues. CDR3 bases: TGTGCCAGCAGGCGGACAGAGTCCTACAATGAGCAGTTCTTC. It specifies CASRRTESYNEQFF.

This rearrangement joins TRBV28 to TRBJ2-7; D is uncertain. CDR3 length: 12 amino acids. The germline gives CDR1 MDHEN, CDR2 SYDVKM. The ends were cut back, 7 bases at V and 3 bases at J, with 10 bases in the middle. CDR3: CASTGYRYEQYF. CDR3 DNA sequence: TGTGCCAGCACGGGTTACCGCTACGAGCAGTACTTC.